This entry lists 29 T cell receptor beta chains sequenced from one sample in a study of T cells in Graves' hyperthyroidism and ophthalmopathy (dated by TCRdb to the late 2010s). Library construction relied on multiplex PCR. TCRdb shows the sequencer as Illumina HiSeq 2000. The TCR beta CDR3 regions were amplified from the RNA transcripts. The TCR CDR3 was subjected to a first round of RT-PCR using the HTBI primer set and the Qiagen OneStep RT-PCR kit. TCRdb applied fastp at Q25 and MiXCR to the public reads, then kept only in-frame beta chains. Duplicate CDR3 protein sequences are folded into a single record with the most common DNA and genes. The sample includes under 500,000 distinct CDR3 sequences, with around 15% observed a single time. The ten biggest clones cover around 28% of the sample. Material for sequencing was blood. The receptors here all came from a man aged 50 or older with Graves' ophthalmopathy.

The chain couples TRBV3-1 to TRBJ2-1; D is undetermined. From germline, CDR1 is LGHDT and CDR2 YNNKEL (reference sequence). The CDR3 has 16 amino acids. V was shortened by 4 bases and J by 2 bases, with 15 bases between the two germline ends. For the CDR3, the DNA is TGTGCCAGCAGCCTAATCAGGAGCCAACCCTACAATGAGCAGTTCTTC. It specifies CASSLIRSQPYNEQFF.

This clonotype was seen a few times. The chain combines TRBV29-1 with TRBJ2-5, with D unclear. The germline V gene encodes CDR1 SQVTM and CDR2 ANQGSEA. The V end lost 2 bases, the J end lost 5 bases, and 3 bases lay between the germline ends. This CDR3 is 10 amino acids long. The CDR3 sequence is CSVELETQYF. DNA for the CDR3: TGCAGCGTTGAATTGGAGACCCAGTACTTC. The entire variable domain, with the rest obtained from reference TRBV29-1 and TRBJ2-5, is as follows: SAVISQKPSRDICQRGTSLTIQCQVDSQVTMMFWYRQQPGQSLTLIATANQGSEATYESGFVIDKFPISRPNLTFSTLTVSNMSPEDSSIYLCSVELETQYFGPGTRLLVL.

At least ten counts were recorded for this clonotype. This rearrangement joins TRBV11-1 to TRBJ2-1; 7 bases agree with TRBD2. V shed 3 bases, J shed 0 bases, and the junction held 2 bases outside the gene matches. Germline assignment: CDR1 SGHAT and CDR2 FQDESV (reference sequence). The CDR3 extends over 15 amino acids. CDR3 amino acids: CASSFRGSSYNEQFF. CDR3 nucleotide sequence: TGTGCCAGCAGCTTTCGCGGGAGCTCCTACAATGAGCAGTTCTTC. Filled out from reference TRBV11-1 and TRBJ2-1, the complete variable domain reads EAEVAQSPRYKITEKSQAVAFWCDPISGHATLYWYRQILGQGPELLVQFQDESVVDDSQLPKDRFSAERLKGVDSTLKIQPAELGDSAMYLCASSFRGSSYNEQFFGPGTRLTVL.

CDR3 bases: TGCAGTGCTATTTCGGCTAGTAGTATAGCCAAAAACATTCAGTACTTC. Translating it yields CSAISASSIAKNIQYF. The rearrangement uses TRBV20-1 and TRBJ2-4; no reliable D call. Between the trimmed V and J ends, which lost 4 bases and 0 bases, there was a span of 16 bases. The CDR3 is 16 residues long. Germline assignment: CDR1 DFQATT and CDR2 SNEGSKA (reference sequence).

This clonotype was counted many times. The chain joins TRBV5-5 to TRBJ2-5; 11 bases are a match to TRBD1. CDR3 length: 18 residues. V lost 4 bases to trimming and J lost 6 bases; unmatched junction nucleotides: 17. From germline, CDR1 is SGHKS and CDR2 YYEKEE (reference sequence). The CDR3: CASSKDRGRTRQRQTQYF. Written as DNA, the CDR3 is TGTGCCAGCAGCAAGGACAGGGGGCGTACGAGGCAGAGACAGACCCAGTACTTC.

This clonotype was seen at least ten times. The V call is TRBV2, the J call TRBJ2-5, with D uncertain. V lost 1 base and J lost 4, with 16 bases in between. The CDR3 runs 16 residues. Germline values: CDR1 SNHLY, CDR2 FYNNEI. The CDR3 spells CASSEDRARLAETQYF. As DNA, the CDR3 is TGTGCCAGCAGTGAAGATCGGGCTCGTTTGGCAGAGACCCAGTACTTC.

The V gene is TRBV10-3, the J gene TRBJ1-1, with 7 bases that match TRBD1. J gave up 11 bases and V 5 bases, and 11 bases lay outside the gene matches. This CDR3 has 13 residues. Looked up from germline, CDR1 is ENHRY and CDR2 is SYGVKD. The DNA for the CDR3 is TGTGCCATCAGTCGACAGGGACAATTGCATGCTTTCTTT. This gives the protein CAISRQGQLHAFF.

This clonotype showed up many times. The chain links TRBV18 to TRBJ2-7; 8 bases agree with TRBD2. The junction had 13 bases not matched to a gene; V was cut back by 6 bases and J by 0 bases. The germline V gene encodes CDR1 KGHSH and CDR2 LQKENI. The CDR3 loop spans 17 amino acids. The CDR3: CASSSLTGGAPSYEQYF. The CDR3 DNA sequence: TGTGCCAGCTCTTCCCTAACGGGGGGGGCTCCCTCCTACGAGCAGTACTTC.

The table lists this clonotype with many counts. J is TRBJ1-3 and V is TRBV11-2; no firm D call. The CDR3 is 11 residues long. The ends were cut back, 6 bases at V and 2 bases at J, with 2 bases in the middle. Germline values: CDR1 SGHAT, CDR2 FQNNGV. The CDR3 loop reads CASRTGNTIYF. The CDR3 nucleotides are TGTGCCAGCAGAACTGGAAACACCATATATTTT.

Details on this clonotype: A much larger clone sits a single nucleotide away, making a read error possible. J is TRBJ2-7 and V is TRBV11-1, with D tentatively TRBD1 (6 bases). CDR3 length: 14 residues. CDR1 and CDR2 from the germline V gene are SGHAT and FQDESV (reference sequence). CDR3 in DNA: TGTGCCAGCAGCCCTCCCAGGGGACCCCACGAGCAGGACTTC. The encoded protein is CASSPPRGPHEQDF. Looking up the rest from reference TRBV11-1 and TRBJ2-7 gives the full variable domain: EAEVAQSPRYKITEKSQAVAFWCDPISGHATLYWYRQILGQGPELLVQFQDESVVDDSQLPKDRFSAERLKGVDSTLKIQPAELGDSAMYLCASSPPRGPHEQDFGPGTRLTVT.

This clonotype was observed many times. The gene calls are TRBV30 and TRBJ2-7; TRBD2 agrees at 7 bases. The trim removed 1 base at V and 8 bases at J, leaving 8 bases unmatched. Looked up from germline, CDR1 is GTSNPN and CDR2 is SVGIG (reference sequence). The CDR3 consists of 13 residues. The CDR3: CAWSEYWTSKQYF. The CDR3 region has the DNA TGTGCCTGGAGTGAATACTGGACTAGTAAGCAGTACTTC.

The sample holds many counts of this clonotype. This sequence joins TRBV6-5 and TRBJ1-2; D not resolved. The CDR3 is 15 amino acids. V was pared by 0 bases and J by 7 bases, with 15 bases between. The germline V gene encodes CDR1 MNHEY and CDR2 SVGAGI. The CDR3 region is CASSYSTLSVGGYTF. The CDR3 DNA reads TGTGCCAGCAGTTACTCGACTCTGTCAGTCGGTGGCTACACCTTC.

To note about this clonotype: The junction does not match germline at one end; this may be a read error. V usage is TRBV11-2 and J usage is TRBJ2-6, with D possibly being TRBD2 (6 bases). Germline lookup yields CDR1 SGHAT and CDR2 FQNNGV. The CDR3 covers 14 residues. The chain's CDR3 is CASSGVGGANGLTF. The CDR3 DNA follows: TGTGCCAGCAGTGGGGTTGGAGGGGCCAACGGCCTGACTTTC.

This clonotype was counted ten times or more. V and J are TRBV9 and TRBJ2-1, with D possibly TRBD2 on 6 matching bases. CDR1 and CDR2 (germline): SGDLS, YYNGEE. The germline V and J ends were trimmed by 4 bases and 0 bases, with 14 bases remaining between them. The CDR3 is 16 amino acids. The CDR3 sequence is CASSYSGPSSYNEQFF. The CDR3 nucleotides read TGTGCCAGCAGCTATAGCGGCCCCAGCTCCTACAATGAGCAGTTCTTC.

This clonotype has ten or more counts. The chain combines TRBV20-1 with TRBJ2-4; D is unclear. The CDR3 runs to 16 residues. Germline CDR1 reads DFQATT; CDR2 reads SNEGSKA (reference sequence). Trimming removed 1 base at V and 4 bases at J, with 17 bases between. This CDR3 reads CSARGEKLNEKNIQYF. As DNA, the CDR3 is TGCAGTGCTAGAGGCGAGAAACTAAATGAAAAAAACATTCAGTACTTC.

This clonotype was seen more than once but under ten times. Germline and junction disagree at one end, which may indicate a read error. J is TRBJ2-7 and V is TRBV28; D ambiguous. The CDR3 loop spans 11 amino acids. Germline values: CDR1 MDHEN, CDR2 SYDVKM. In DNA form, the CDR3 reads TGTACCAGCAGTTTAGACTACGAGCAGTACTTC. Translated, it gives CTSSLDYEQYF.

The chain links TRBV4-1 to TRBJ2-1; TRBD2 matches 13 bases. The CDR3 has 18 residues. With 5 bases clipped from V and 4 bases from J, the junction kept 11 bases outside the gene matches. Germline V CDR1 and CDR2: MGHRA, YSYEKL. CDR3 region: CASSSRNTSGRGYNEQFF. The CDR3 bases are TGCGCCAGCAGCTCCCGAAACACTAGCGGGAGGGGGTACAATGAGCAGTTCTTC.

This clonotype showed up many times. The chain joins TRBV5-1 to TRBJ1-1, with a tentative D call TRBD1 (5 bases). The CDR3 sequence is 16 residues long. Germline CDR1 reads SGHRS; CDR2 reads YFSETQ. The V and J ends lost 0 bases and 5 bases respectively, with 17 bases between them. The CDR3: CASSLERSFKGTEAFF. The CDR3 DNA reads as TGCGCCAGCAGCTTGGAACGGAGTTTTAAGGGGACTGAAGCTTTCTTT.

This rearrangement joins TRBV30 to TRBJ2-7, with unresolved D. The CDR3 length is 12 residues. Trimming removed 0 bases at V and 9 bases at J, with 12 bases between. Germline CDR1 and CDR2: GTSNPN and SVGIG (reference sequence). CDR3 DNA: TGTGCCTGGAGTGTCTCACCGGCGGTGCAGTACTTC. It encodes CAWSVSPAVQYF.

CDR3 sequence (DNA): TGTGCCAGCAGTTTAAAGGGGCAGGCCTCCTATAATTCACCCCTCCACTTT. Its translation is CASSLKGQASYNSPLHF. J is TRBJ1-6 and V is TRBV12-3 or TRBV12-4, with D perhaps TRBD1 (5 bases). CDR3 length: 17 amino acids. V gave up 2 bases and J gave up 0 bases, with 11 bases separating them.

This clonotype has at least ten counts. V usage is TRBV3-1 and J usage is TRBJ2-3; D is undetermined. CDR3 size: 18 residues. Trimming removed 4 bases from V and 4 bases from J, with 24 bases in between. The germline gives CDR1 LGHDT, CDR2 YNNKEL (reference sequence). The chain's CDR3 is CASSLPVVGAGVSDTQYF. In DNA, the CDR3 is TGTGCCAGCAGCCTACCTGTGGTAGGTGCCGGAGTGTCAGATACGCAGTATTTT.

The chain uses TRBV7-2 and TRBJ2-1, with 8 bases lining up with TRBD2. The CDR3 covers 15 residues. CDR1 is SGHTA, CDR2 FQGNSA, per germline. J lost 1 base, V lost 6 bases, and 5 bases had no gene match. The chain's CDR3 is CASRESGRSYNEQFF. As DNA, the CDR3 is TGTGCCAGCAGGGAGAGCGGGAGATCCTACAATGAGCAGTTCTTC.

This clonotype was recorded at least ten times. V and J are TRBV30 and TRBJ1-2; TRBD1 is a possible D gene (6 bases). Germline CDR1 GTSNPN, CDR2 SVGIG (reference sequence). This CDR3 has 13 amino acids. Trimming took 0 bases from V and 8 from J, leaving 13 bases between them. The CDR3 loop reads CAWSVGGASGYTF. DNA for the CDR3: TGTGCCTGGAGTGTGGGGGGCGCGAGCGGCTACACCTTC.

This clonotype appeared once. This chain uses TRBV9 with TRBJ2-2; the match to TRBD1 covers 12 bases. The CDR3 runs 16 residues. Germline V gene sequence: CDR1 SGDLS, CDR2 YYNGEE. V was pared by 4 bases and J by 7 bases, with 8 bases of the junction left unmatched. For the CDR3, the DNA is TGTGCCAGCAGCCCAAAAGGGACAGGGGGCTTCGGGGAGCTGTTTTTT. This translates into CASSPKGTGGFGELFF.

This clonotype was observed many times. The chain employs TRBV5-1 and TRBJ2-7, with TRBD1 matching 10 bases. This CDR3 contains 14 residues. The V gene's germline CDR1 is SGHRS and CDR2 YFSETQ. V lost 5 bases and J lost 6; bases outside the gene matches: 8. The CDR3 sequence: CASRTGQGIGEQYF. CDR3 bases: TGCGCCAGCAGGACGGGACAGGGGATCGGCGAGCAGTACTTC.

This clonotype was picked up a small number of times. The chain recombines TRBV6-2 or TRBV6-3 with TRBJ2-3, with TRBD2 matching 12 bases. The CDR3 is made up of 16 amino acids. Germline V gene data show CDR1 as MNHEY and CDR2 as SVGEGT. Trimming took 4 bases from V and 2 from J; bases not matched to a gene: 4. CDR3 nucleotides: TGTGCCAGCAGTTTCAGGACTAGCGGGAACACAGATACGCAGTATTTT. It codes for CASSFRTSGNTDTQYF.

The chain recombines TRBV20-1 with TRBJ2-3; D gene uncertain. Germline CDR1 is DFQATT and CDR2 is SNEGSKA (reference sequence). Trimming removed 1 base at V and 8 bases at J, with 10 bases between. The CDR3 length is 12 residues. The CDR3 reads CSARGPGATQYF. DNA for the CDR3: TGCAGTGCTAGAGGGCCAGGAGCTACGCAGTATTTT.

J is TRBJ2-1 and V is TRBV7-3, with 12 nucleotides matching TRBD2. V was clipped by 4 bases and J by 0 bases; unmatched bases: 4. CDR3 size: 17 residues. From germline, CDR1 is SGHTA and CDR2 FQGTGA. CDR3 in amino acids: CASSSTSGSGSYNEQFF. In nucleotides, the CDR3 is TGTGCCAGCAGCTCGACTAGCGGGAGTGGCTCCTACAATGAGCAGTTCTTC.

This clonotype was observed at least ten times. V and J are TRBV3-1 and TRBJ2-7; TRBD1 matches at 9 bases. The germline gives CDR1 LGHDT, CDR2 YNNKEL (reference sequence). The CDR3 covers 13 residues. The V gene end was trimmed by 6 bases and the J gene end by 7 bases; junction bases not matched to a gene: 7. CDR3 loop: CASRPGTGREQYF. In DNA form, the CDR3 reads TGTGCCAGCAGGCCAGGGACAGGGCGGGAGCAGTACTTC.